This T cell receptor beta chain was identified during a study of shared clonotypes between healthy human individuals. An assay was performed, and its level was deep. The method was immunoSEQ multiplex PCR; TCRdb's version includes in-frame clones alone and lacks a portion of them. The data contain roughly 650,000 clones, approximately 97% of them singletons. The study drew its donors from healthy HIV-negative adults without recent acute infections or vaccinations. A split of CD4+ cells into CD45RA+ naive and CD45RA-negative memory subsets was performed. Trimming at V came to 2 bases and at J to 4 bases, leaving 4 bases not matched to a gene. The CDR3 is 16 residues long. Germline lookup yields CDR1 KGHSH and CDR2 LQKENI.

The rearrangement uses TRBV18 and TRBJ2-3; 12 nucleotides match TRBD1. The sequenced sample consisted of naive CD4+ T cells sorted from blood. The sample's subset: CD45RA+ positively selected. The TCR comes from a woman aged 25 to 39 in good health. The CDR3 reads CASSPVGQGAADTQYF. The CDR3 nucleotides are TGTGCCAGCTCACCAGTGGGACAGGGGGCTGCAGATACGCAGTATTTT.